Below are 17 T cell receptor beta chains sequenced from a single sample in a study of blood T cells in healthy people across ages. Using a J-beta primer mix together with a sample-barcoded 5' primer, a second PCR was run for roughly 6 to 12 cycles. MiXCR, applied by TCRdb to the 5' RACE reads, yields one record per CDR3 protein. The sample comprises approximately 730,000 distinct CDR3 sequences, approximately 39% of which are singletons, and 20% to 25% rests with the top ten. The specimen sequenced was blood. These receptors were obtained from a woman in her fifties or sixties in good health.

V and J are TRBV4-2 and TRBJ2-5; 8 nucleotides line up with TRBD2. CDR1 and CDR2 from the germline V gene are LGHNA and YNFKEQ. The junction had 8 bases not matched to a gene; V was cut back by 0 bases and J by 2 bases. The CDR3 contains 17 residues. The CDR3 nucleotides are TGTGCCAGCAGCCAAGATCCAGCGGGGACTAGACAAGAGACCCAGTACTTC. It specifies CASSQDPAGTRQETQYF.

The chain has TRBV7-9 and TRBJ2-6; D gene ambiguous. The length of the CDR3 is 19 residues. CDR1 SEHNR and CDR2 FQNEAQ come from the germline V gene (reference sequence). The V gene lost 5 bases and the J gene lost 1 base, with 21 bases spanning the gap. For the CDR3, the DNA is TGTGCCAGCAGCGAAGGTGTAAGGTCCTCCTTTTCTGGGGCCAACGTCCTGACTTTC. Amino acids: CASSEGVRSSFSGANVLTF.

The CDR3 DNA is TGCAGTGCCCTAAGCTCCTACAGTGAGCAGTACTTC. This encodes CSALSSYSEQYF. The chain joins TRBV20-1 to TRBJ2-7, with D unclear. The germline V and J ends were trimmed by 6 bases and 7 bases, with 16 bases remaining between them. The CDR3 sequence is 12 residues long. Germline V CDR1 and CDR2: DFQATT, SNEGSKA (reference sequence).

This clonotype appeared a few times. The rearrangement uses TRBV9 and TRBJ2-7; maybe TRBD1 (6 bases). CDR3 length equals 15 residues. V was shortened by 4 bases and J by 4 bases, with 18 bases between the two germline ends. Germline V gene sequence: CDR1 SGDLS, CDR2 YYNGEE. In nucleotides, the CDR3 is TGTGCCAGCAGCATATCGACAGGCCCTTCTTACGAGCAGTACTTC. Amino acid sequence: CASSISTGPSYEQYF. The full variable domain, rest sourced from reference TRBV9 and TRBJ2-7, is DSGVTQTPKHLITATGQRVTLRCSPRSGDLSVYWYQQSLDQGLQFLIQYYNGEERAKGNILERFSAQQFPDLHSELNLSSLELGDSALYFCASSISTGPSYEQYFGPGTRLTVT.

V usage is TRBV28 and J usage is TRBJ1-2; D uncertain. CDR1 and CDR2 (germline): MDHEN, SYDVKM. Trimming stripped 2 bases from V and 5 bases from J, with 15 bases between. The CDR3 loop spans 15 amino acids. CDR3 DNA: TGTGCCAGCAGTTTACATCATGGCAGTAAATATGGCTACACCTTC. Translated, it gives CASSLHHGSKYGYTF.

This clonotype was observed many times. The CDR3 here is CASSQDLVAREQYF. The CDR3 DNA reads as TGCGCCAGCAGCCAAGATCTTGTAGCTCGGGAGCAGTACTTC. The chain employs TRBV4-3 and TRBJ2-7; D gene uncertain. This CDR3 spans 14 amino acids. Germline values: CDR1 LGHNA, CDR2 YSLEER. The V end lost 0 bases, the J end lost 7 bases, and 13 bases lay between the germline ends.

The chain couples TRBV18 to TRBJ2-5; TRBD1 matches 8 bases. Germline V gene lookup returns CDR1 KGHSH and CDR2 LQKENI. The ends lost 8 bases at V and 5 bases at J; junction bases unmatched: 7. The CDR3 totals 13 residues. CDR3 sequence: CASLDRDWETQYF. The CDR3 nucleotides read TGTGCCAGCCTGGACAGGGATTGGGAGACCCAGTACTTC. Filled out from reference TRBV18 and TRBJ2-5, the complete variable domain reads NAGVMQNPRHLVRRRGQEARLRCSPMKGHSHVYWYRQLPEEGLKFMVYLQKENIIDESGMPKERFSAEFPKEGPSILRIQQVVRGDSAAYFCASLDRDWETQYFGPGTRLLVL.

This clonotype was counted only a few times. The chain combines TRBV2 with TRBJ2-1, with 9 bases aligning to TRBD2. The CDR3 has 15 amino acids. V dropped 4 bases and J dropped 10; count of bases not matched to a gene: 11. In germline, CDR1 is SNHLY, CDR2 FYNNEI. The CDR3: CASSVLLAGEEEQFF. CDR3 coding DNA: TGTGCCAGCAGTGTCTTATTAGCGGGAGAGGAGGAGCAGTTCTTC. Together with reference TRBV2 and TRBJ2-1, the CDR3 gives the full variable domain: EPEVTQTPSHQVTQMGQEVILRCVPISNHLYFYWYRQILGQKVEFLVSFYNNEISEKSEIFDDQFSVERPDGSNFTLKIRSTKLEDSAMYFCASSVLLAGEEEQFFGPGTRLTVL.

The chain recombines TRBV12-3 or TRBV12-4 with TRBJ1-6; D call uncertain. Between the trimmed V and J ends, which lost 4 bases and 6 bases, there was a span of 19 bases. The CDR3 is 17 amino acids. This CDR3 reads CASSWGTATPSNSPLHF. The CDR3 nucleotides read TGTGCCAGCAGTTGGGGAACAGCTACCCCCTCTAATTCACCCCTCCACTTT.

This chain joins TRBV13 and TRBJ2-1; TRBD2 aligns across 11 bases. Unmatched junction bases numbered 17, after V lost 1 base and J lost 9 bases. Per the germline V gene, CDR1 is PRHDT and CDR2 is FYEKMQ (reference sequence). CDR3 length: 19 amino acids. The CDR3 region has the DNA TGTGCCAGCAGCTTAGATTGGATTCGGGTAGCGGGGGGGCAAGGTGAGCAGTTCTTC. It yields the protein CASSLDWIRVAGGQGEQFF. The full variable domain, in which reference TRBV13 and TRBJ2-1 provide the parts outside the CDR3, is AAGVIQSPRHLIKEKRETATLKCYPIPRHDTVYWYQQGPGQDPQFLISFYEKMQSDKGSIPDRFSAQQFSDYHSELNMSSLELGDSALYFCASSLDWIRVAGGQGEQFFGPGTRLTVL.

The chain has TRBV10-2 and TRBJ1-5; D might be TRBD1 (5 bases). The germline V gene encodes CDR1 WSHSY and CDR2 SAAADI. Between the trimmed V and J ends, which lost 6 bases and 0 bases, there was a span of 12 bases. This CDR3 comprises 15 residues. The CDR3 reads CASRQTADSNQPQHF. The CDR3 DNA follows: TGCGCCAGCAGACAGACAGCTGATAGCAATCAGCCCCAGCATTTT.

V is TRBV7-2 and J is TRBJ1-5; 10 positions agree with TRBD1. Germline V gives CDR1 SGHTA, CDR2 FQGNSA. There are 15 residues in the CDR3. V dropped 5 bases and J dropped 5; count of bases not matched to a gene: 6. CDR3 in DNA: TGTGCCAGCAGCCCCCGGACAGGGGGTTATCAGCCCCAGCATTTT. This sequence encodes CASSPRTGGYQPQHF.

V gene TRBV9 combines with J gene TRBJ1-2; D ambiguous. The CDR3 has 15 residues. Trimming pared 0 bases from V and 2 bases from J, leaving 11 bases between. Germline CDR1 SGDLS, CDR2 YYNGEE. The CDR3 protein is CASSVALSGNYGYTF. CDR3 DNA sequence: TGTGCCAGCAGCGTAGCTCTGTCCGGGAACTATGGCTACACCTTC.

The chain employs TRBV4-2 and TRBJ2-3; 11 bases map to TRBD2. The CDR3 sequence is 16 residues long. Germline V CDR1 and CDR2: LGHNA, YNFKEQ. V was pared by 1 base and J by 7 bases, with 7 bases of the junction left unmatched. This CDR3 reads CASSQVNSGRANTQYF. The DNA of the CDR3 is TGTGCCAGCAGCCAAGTCAATAGCGGGAGGGCAAATACGCAGTATTTT.

The chain employs TRBV28 and TRBJ2-1; tentatively, D is TRBD1 (6 bases). The CDR3 contains 15 residues. Trimming removed 5 bases from V and 10 bases from J, with 21 bases in between. Germline-derived CDR1 and CDR2 are MDHEN and SYDVKM. Here the CDR3 reads CASSLPGTRGREQFF. In DNA form, the CDR3 reads TGTGCCAGCAGTCTTCCCGGGACCAGGGGACGGGAGCAGTTCTTC.

The gene calls are TRBV7-6 and TRBJ2-3, with 8 bases aligning to TRBD1. The V gene end was trimmed by 1 base and the J gene end by 2 bases; junction bases not matched to a gene: 11. CDR1 and CDR2 (germline): SGHVS, FNYEAQ. The CDR3 runs to 18 residues. CDR3 nucleotides: TGTGCCAGCAGCTTAGAAGTTCAGGGGGCAACCACCACAGATACGCAGTATTTT. Protein: CASSLEVQGATTTDTQYF. The entire variable domain, with the rest obtained from reference TRBV7-6 and TRBJ2-3, is as follows: GAGVSQSPRYKVTKRGQDVALRCDPISGHVSLYWYRQALGQGPEFLTYFNYEAQQDKSGLPNDRFSAERPEGSISTLTIQRTEQRDSAMYRCASSLEVQGATTTDTQYFGPGTRLTVL.

The table lists this clonotype with a few counts. J is TRBJ1-1 and V is TRBV20-1, with no clear D. The CDR3 spans 14 residues. Germline V gene data show CDR1 as DFQATT and CDR2 as SNEGSKA (reference sequence). This CDR3 is CSGYPPGDYTEAFF. In DNA form, the CDR3 reads TGCAGCGGCTATCCGCCAGGAGACTACACTGAAGCTTTCTTT.